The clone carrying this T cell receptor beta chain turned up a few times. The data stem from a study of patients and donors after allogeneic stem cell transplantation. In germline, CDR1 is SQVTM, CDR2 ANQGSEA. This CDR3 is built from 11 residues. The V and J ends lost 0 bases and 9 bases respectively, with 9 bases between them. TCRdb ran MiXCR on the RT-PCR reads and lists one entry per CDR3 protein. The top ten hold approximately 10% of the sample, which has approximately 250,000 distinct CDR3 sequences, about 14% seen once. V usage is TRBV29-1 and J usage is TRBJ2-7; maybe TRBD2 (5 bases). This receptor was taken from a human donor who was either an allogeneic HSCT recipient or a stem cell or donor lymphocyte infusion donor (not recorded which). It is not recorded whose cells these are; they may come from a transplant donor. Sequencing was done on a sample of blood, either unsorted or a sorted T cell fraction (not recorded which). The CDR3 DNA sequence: TGCAGCGTTGAAGATGGAGGCCTGCAGTACTTC. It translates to CSVEDGGLQYF.